The text below deals with one T cell receptor beta chain. This sample stems from a study of patients and donors after allogeneic stem cell transplantation. In TCRdb, the RT-PCR reads were re-called with MiXCR into one record per CDR3 protein. The sample has around 160,000 distinct CDR3 sequences, about 29% seen once. The TCR sequence derives from a human donor who was either an allogeneic HSCT recipient or a stem cell or donor lymphocyte infusion donor (not recorded which). It is not recorded whose cells these are; they may come from a transplant donor. Sequences were obtained from blood, either unsorted or a sorted T cell fraction (not recorded which).

CDR3 sequence: CASSLPKTGNTGELFF. The CDR3, as DNA: TGTGCCAGCAGTTTACCGAAGACAGGGAACACCGGGGAGCTGTTTTTT. The chain is built from TRBV28 and TRBJ2-2; weak D call: TRBD1 (6 bases). Germline values: CDR1 MDHEN, CDR2 SYDVKM. V lost 2 bases and J 1 base, leaving 11 bases between the germline ends. The CDR3 runs to 16 residues.